This T cell receptor beta chain was identified in a study of blood T cells in healthy people across ages. General study results and limits: Because donor CMV status was unknown, expanded clonotype changes were possibly confounded. Long-lived and aged donors differed, with more naive CD4+ cells and higher diversity in the long-lived.

The length of the CDR3 is 21 residues. Germline CDR1 is LGHNA and CDR2 is YSLEER. There are a few counts of this clonotype. Its antigen is not known. This may be a read error, as it is one base from a much larger clone. Donors were healthy Caucasian individuals from Russia aged about 6 to 90. A J-beta primer mix and a sample-barcoded 5' primer were used in a second PCR of about 7 to 12 cycles. Unique molecular identifiers of 12 random nucleotides labeled each cDNA. TCRdb re-called the 5' RACE reads with MiXCR, one entry per CDR3 protein. The data hold 550,000 to 800,000 distinct CDR3 sequences, with about 30% observed a single time.

Material for sequencing was blood. The source is a woman of 80 years or more in good health. The chain carries TRBV4-3 and TRBJ2-1, with 9 bases fitting TRBD2. The J call is doubtful: the DNA matches TRBJ2-7 better. The CDR3 coding sequence is TGCGCCAGCAGCCAAGATTGGGGCGGGGGGGCCGTCGGTTCTGCCTACAATGAGCAGTACTTC. Translation: CASSQDWGGGAVGSAYNEQYF.